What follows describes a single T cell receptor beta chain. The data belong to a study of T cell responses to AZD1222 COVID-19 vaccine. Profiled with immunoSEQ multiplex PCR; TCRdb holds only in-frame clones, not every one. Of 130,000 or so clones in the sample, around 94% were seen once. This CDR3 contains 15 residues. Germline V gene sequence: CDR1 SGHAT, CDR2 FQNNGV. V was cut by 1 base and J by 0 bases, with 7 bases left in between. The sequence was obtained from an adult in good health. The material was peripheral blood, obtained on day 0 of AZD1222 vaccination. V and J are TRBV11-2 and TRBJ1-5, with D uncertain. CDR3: CASSLAWGSNQPQHF. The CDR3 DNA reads TGTGCCAGCAGCTTAGCTTGGGGTAGCAATCAGCCCCAGCATTTT. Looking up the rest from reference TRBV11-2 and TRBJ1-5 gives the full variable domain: EAGVAQSPRYKIIEKRQSVAFWCNPISGHATLYWYQQILGQGPKLLIQFQNNGVVDDSQLPKDRFSAERLKGVDSTLKIQPAKLEDSAVYLCASSLAWGSNQPQHFGDGTRLSIL.